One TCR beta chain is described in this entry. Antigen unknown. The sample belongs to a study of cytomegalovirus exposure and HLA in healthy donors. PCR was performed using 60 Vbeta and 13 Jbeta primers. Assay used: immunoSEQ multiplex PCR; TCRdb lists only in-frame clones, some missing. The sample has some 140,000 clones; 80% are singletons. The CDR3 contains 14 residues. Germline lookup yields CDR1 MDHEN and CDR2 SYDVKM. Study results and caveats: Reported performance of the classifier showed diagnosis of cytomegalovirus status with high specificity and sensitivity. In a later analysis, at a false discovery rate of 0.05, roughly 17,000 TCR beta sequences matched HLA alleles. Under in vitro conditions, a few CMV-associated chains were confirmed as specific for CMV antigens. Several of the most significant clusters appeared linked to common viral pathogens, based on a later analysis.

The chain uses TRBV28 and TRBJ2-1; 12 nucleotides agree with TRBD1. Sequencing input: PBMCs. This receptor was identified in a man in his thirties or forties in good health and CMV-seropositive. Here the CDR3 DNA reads TGTGTGACAGGGACAGGGGGCACCTACAATGAGCAGTTCTTC. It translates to CVTGTGGTYNEQFF.